This TCR beta chain was obtained from a study of human T cells and chemical hapten exposure. On the study more broadly: Patients, predominantly female, presented with alopecia areata, totalis or universalis.

Time point reported: patch test 3, about 24 weeks after DPC sensitization. Documented treatment: therapeutic diphenylcyclopropenone sensitization with weekly scalp DPC. The drawing of blood occurred before each patch test was applied. TCRdb reanalysed the RACE reads using MiXCR and keeps one entry per CDR3 protein. This table has approximately 97,000 distinct CDR3 sequences, 25% to 30% appearing once. Germline V gene lookup returns CDR1 ENHRY and CDR2 SYGVKD. Trimming removed 3 bases from V and 0 bases from J; junction bases left unmatched: 13. The CDR3 consists of 19 residues. This clonotype has a single count.

The rearrangement joins TRBV10-3 to TRBJ2-7, with 11 bases that match TRBD2. Sequencing was performed on whole blood, taken in connection with sensitization to the hapten diphenylcyclopropenone (DPC). The receptor was isolated from a man between 40 and 49 years old with alopecia areata. Some clones in this sample may be carry-over from other donors' samples. CDR3 loop: CAISDLGSGRATSSYEQYF. In nucleotides, the CDR3 is TGTGCCATCAGTGATCTAGGTAGCGGGAGGGCAACCTCCTCCTACGAGCAGTACTTC.